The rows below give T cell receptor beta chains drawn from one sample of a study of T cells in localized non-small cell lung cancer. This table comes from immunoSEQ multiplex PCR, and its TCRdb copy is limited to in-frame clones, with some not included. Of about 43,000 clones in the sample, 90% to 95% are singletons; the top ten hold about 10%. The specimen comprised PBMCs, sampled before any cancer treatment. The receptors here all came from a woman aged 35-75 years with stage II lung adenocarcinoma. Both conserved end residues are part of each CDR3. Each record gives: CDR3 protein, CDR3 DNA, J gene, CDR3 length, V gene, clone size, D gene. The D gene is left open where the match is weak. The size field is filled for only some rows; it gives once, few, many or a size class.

CDR3 protein: CASSYHTPNTGELFF; CDR3 DNA: TGTGCCAGCAGTTACCATACCCCGAACACCGGGGAGCTGTTTTTT; J gene: TRBJ2-2; CDR3 length: 15; V gene: TRBV6-5; clone size: NA; D gene: NA
CDR3 protein: CASGLGREQYF; CDR3 DNA: TGTGCCAGCGGACTTGGTAGGGAGCAGTACTTC; J gene: TRBJ2-7; CDR3 length: 11; V gene: TRBV28; clone size: NA; D gene: NA
CDR3 protein: CAASGTWGDTQYF; CDR3 DNA: TGCGCCGCTAGCGGTACTTGGGGGGATACGCAGTATTTT; J gene: TRBJ2-3; CDR3 length: 13; V gene: TRBV4-1; clone size: NA; D gene: TRBD2
CDR3 protein: CASSPTISSGANVLTF; CDR3 DNA: TGTGCCAGCAGCCCGACGATTTCCTCTGGGGCCAACGTCCTGACTTTC; J gene: TRBJ2-6; CDR3 length: 16; V gene: TRBV7-3; clone size: NA; D gene: NA
CDR3 protein: CASSPAVRIAYEQYF; CDR3 DNA: TGTGCCAGCAGTCCCGCGGTCCGGATCGCCTACGAGCAGTACTTC; J gene: TRBJ2-7; CDR3 length: 15; V gene: TRBV6-5; clone size: NA; D gene: NA
CDR3 protein: CASSEIGGNTQYF; CDR3 DNA: TGTGCCAGCAGTGAAATCGGAGGGAATACGCAGTATTTT; J gene: TRBJ2-3; CDR3 length: 13; V gene: TRBV2; clone size: NA; D gene: NA
CDR3 protein: CASSLGTGFPDTQYF; CDR3 DNA: TGTGCCAGCAGCTTGGGGACAGGCTTCCCCGATACGCAGTATTTT; J gene: TRBJ2-3; CDR3 length: 15; V gene: TRBV5-8; clone size: NA; D gene: TRBD1
CDR3 protein: CASSYNSYEQYF; CDR3 DNA: TGTGCCAGCAGTTACAACAGCTACGAGCAGTACTTC; J gene: TRBJ2-7; CDR3 length: 12; V gene: TRBV6-5; clone size: NA; D gene: NA
CDR3 protein: CASSSGTSGYHEQFF; CDR3 DNA: TGTGCCAGCAGCTCTGGGACATCAGGATACCATGAGCAGTTCTTC; J gene: TRBJ2-1; CDR3 length: 15; V gene: TRBV9; clone size: NA; D gene: NA
CDR3 protein: CASSPAVRRETQYF; CDR3 DNA: TGTGCCAGCAGCCCTGCGGTTAGGCGGGAGACCCAGTACTTC; J gene: TRBJ2-5; CDR3 length: 14; V gene: TRBV5-4; clone size: NA; D gene: NA
CDR3 protein: CASSDYYYGYTF; CDR3 DNA: TGTGCCAGCAGTGACTACTACTATGGCTACACCTTC; J gene: TRBJ1-2; CDR3 length: 12; V gene: TRBV2; clone size: NA; D gene: NA
CDR3 protein: CASSLSQGLSGNTIYF; CDR3 DNA: TGTGCCAGCAGTTTATCACAGGGCCTCTCTGGAAACACCATATATTTT; J gene: TRBJ1-3; CDR3 length: 16; V gene: TRBV28; clone size: NA; D gene: NA
CDR3 protein: CASSLFGRHFGQESQSSYNSPLHF; CDR3 DNA: TGTGCCAGCAGTTTGTTCGGCAGGCACTTTGGACAGGAGAGTCAGAGCTCCTATAATTCACCCCTCCACTTT; J gene: TRBJ1-6; CDR3 length: 24; V gene: TRBV27; clone size: NA; D gene: TRBD1
CDR3 protein: CASSLFKEQDTQYF; CDR3 DNA: TGCGCCAGCAGCTTATTTAAGGAGCAGGATACGCAGTATTTT; J gene: TRBJ2-3; CDR3 length: 14; V gene: TRBV5-1; clone size: NA; D gene: NA
CDR3 protein: CASSARTESYEQYF; CDR3 DNA: TGTGCCAGCAGTGCCCGGACAGAATCCTACGAGCAGTACTTC; J gene: TRBJ2-7; CDR3 length: 14; V gene: TRBV6-1; clone size: NA; D gene: NA
CDR3 protein: CASSPLAGYYGYTF; CDR3 DNA: TGTGCCAGCAGTCCCCTGGCAGGATACTATGGCTACACCTTC; J gene: TRBJ1-2; CDR3 length: 14; V gene: TRBV28; clone size: NA; D gene: NA
CDR3 protein: CASSLYGGSGTTEAFF; CDR3 DNA: TGCGCCAGCAGCTTGTATGGGGGGTCGGGGACCACTGAAGCTTTCTTT; J gene: TRBJ1-1; CDR3 length: 16; V gene: TRBV5-1; clone size: NA; D gene: NA
CDR3 protein: CASNRGGETQYF; CDR3 DNA: TGTGCCAGCAACCGAGGAGGAGAGACCCAGTACTTC; J gene: TRBJ2-5; CDR3 length: 12; V gene: TRBV7-9; clone size: NA; D gene: NA
CDR3 protein: CASTREPGAEAFF; CDR3 DNA: TGTGCCAGCACGAGAGAACCTGGGGCTGAAGCTTTCTTT; J gene: TRBJ1-1; CDR3 length: 13; V gene: TRBV7-9; clone size: NA; D gene: NA
CDR3 protein: CASSASGGTQETQYF; CDR3 DNA: TGTGCCAGCAGCGCTAGCGGGGGGACTCAAGAGACCCAGTACTTC; J gene: TRBJ2-5; CDR3 length: 15; V gene: TRBV9; clone size: NA; D gene: TRBD2
CDR3 protein: CASIYGQGAYNEQFF; CDR3 DNA: TGCGCCAGCATTTACGGACAGGGGGCCTACAATGAGCAGTTCTTC; J gene: TRBJ2-1; CDR3 length: 15; V gene: TRBV5-1; clone size: NA; D gene: TRBD1
CDR3 protein: CASSSLTGTGRRYEQYF; CDR3 DNA: TGTGCCAGCAGTTCCTTAACCGGGACAGGGAGAAGGTACGAGCAGTACTTC; J gene: TRBJ2-7; CDR3 length: 17; V gene: TRBV27; clone size: NA; D gene: TRBD1
CDR3 protein: CASSSAEDRAYYGYTF; CDR3 DNA: TGTGCCAGCAGCTCGGCGGAAGACAGGGCCTACTATGGCTACACCTTC; J gene: TRBJ1-2; CDR3 length: 16; V gene: TRBV7-8; clone size: NA; D gene: TRBD1
CDR3 protein: CASSRDRTYEQYF; CDR3 DNA: TGTGCCAGCAGTAGGGACCGAACCTACGAGCAGTACTTC; J gene: TRBJ2-7; CDR3 length: 13; V gene: TRBV2; clone size: NA; D gene: NA
CDR3 protein: CASTPTKYQNYGYTF; CDR3 DNA: TGTGCCAGCACCCCCACGAAGTACCAGAACTATGGCTACACCTTC; J gene: TRBJ1-2; CDR3 length: 15; V gene: TRBV6-5; clone size: NA; D gene: NA
CDR3 protein: CASSPATDYNEQFF; CDR3 DNA: TGTGCCAGTAGTCCGGCGACAGACTACAATGAGCAGTTCTTC; J gene: TRBJ2-1; CDR3 length: 14; V gene: TRBV19; clone size: NA; D gene: NA
CDR3 protein: CASSVWVLNTDTQYF; CDR3 DNA: TGTGCCAGCAGCGTCTGGGTACTCAACACAGATACGCAGTATTTT; J gene: TRBJ2-3; CDR3 length: 15; V gene: TRBV9; clone size: few; D gene: NA
CDR3 protein: CASQGAVSSTIYF; CDR3 DNA: TGCGCCAGTCAAGGCGCAGTGAGTAGCACCATATATTTT; J gene: TRBJ1-3; CDR3 length: 13; V gene: TRBV5-1; clone size: NA; D gene: NA
CDR3 protein: CATSRDGSSGSGANVLTF; CDR3 DNA: TGTGCCACCAGCAGAGATGGGTCCTCCGGCTCTGGGGCCAACGTCCTGACTTTC; J gene: TRBJ2-6; CDR3 length: 18; V gene: TRBV15; clone size: NA; D gene: NA
CDR3 protein: CASSPATSRVYEQYF; CDR3 DNA: TGTGCCAGCTCACCAGCGACTAGCCGCGTTTACGAGCAGTACTTC; J gene: TRBJ2-7; CDR3 length: 15; V gene: TRBV18; clone size: NA; D gene: TRBD2
CDR3 protein: CASRPPWRGANVLTF; CDR3 DNA: TGTGCCAGCCGACCCCCCTGGAGGGGGGCCAACGTCCTGACTTTC; J gene: TRBJ2-6; CDR3 length: 15; V gene: TRBV19; clone size: NA; D gene: NA
CDR3 protein: CASSLLYGSSYNEQFF; CDR3 DNA: TGTGCCAGCAGCCTCCTCTATGGGAGCTCCTACAATGAGCAGTTCTTC; J gene: TRBJ2-1; CDR3 length: 16; V gene: TRBV28; clone size: NA; D gene: NA
CDR3 protein: CASSPGGRAKETQYF; CDR3 DNA: TGTGCCAGCAGCCCGGGGGGGAGGGCAAAGGAGACCCAGTACTTC; J gene: TRBJ2-5; CDR3 length: 15; V gene: TRBV5-4; clone size: NA; D gene: TRBD2
CDR3 protein: CASSLGTGGYGYTF; CDR3 DNA: TGTGCCAGCAGCTTAGGCACTGGGGGCTATGGCTACACCTTC; J gene: TRBJ1-2; CDR3 length: 14; V gene: TRBV11-2; clone size: NA; D gene: NA
CDR3 protein: CASSVIPRGGPETQYF; CDR3 DNA: TGTGCCAGCAGCGTAATCCCGCGGGGGGGCCCAGAGACCCAGTACTTC; J gene: TRBJ2-5; CDR3 length: 16; V gene: TRBV9; clone size: NA; D gene: TRBD2
CDR3 protein: CASSPREATGELFF; CDR3 DNA: TGTGCCAGCAGCCCCAGGGAGGCCACCGGGGAGCTGTTTTTT; J gene: TRBJ2-2; CDR3 length: 14; V gene: TRBV27; clone size: NA; D gene: NA
CDR3 protein: CASSLNLGSGEQYF; CDR3 DNA: TGTGCCAGCAGCTTGAACCTGGGTTCAGGCGAGCAGTACTTC; J gene: TRBJ2-7; CDR3 length: 14; V gene: TRBV13; clone size: NA; D gene: NA
CDR3 protein: CASSILQGNTGELFF; CDR3 DNA: TGTGCCAGCAGTATACTTCAGGGGAACACCGGGGAGCTGTTTTTT; J gene: TRBJ2-2; CDR3 length: 15; V gene: TRBV9; clone size: NA; D gene: NA
CDR3 protein: CASRGQESYNSPLHF; CDR3 DNA: TGTGCCAGCCGGGGACAGGAATCCTATAATTCACCCCTCCACTTT; J gene: TRBJ1-6; CDR3 length: 15; V gene: TRBV6-6; clone size: NA; D gene: TRBD1
CDR3 protein: CASSPGQGTYNEQFF; CDR3 DNA: TGTGCCAGCAGCCCCGGACAGGGGACCTACAATGAGCAGTTCTTC; J gene: TRBJ2-1; CDR3 length: 15; V gene: TRBV7-6; clone size: NA; D gene: TRBD1
CDR3 protein: CASSIERGYYGYTF; CDR3 DNA: TGTGCCAGTAGTATAGAACGGGGATACTATGGCTACACCTTC; J gene: TRBJ1-2; CDR3 length: 14; V gene: TRBV19; clone size: NA; D gene: NA
CDR3 protein: CASSPGTSGRVYNEQFF; CDR3 DNA: TGTGCCAGCTCACCCGGGACTAGCGGGAGGGTCTACAATGAGCAGTTCTTC; J gene: TRBJ2-1; CDR3 length: 17; V gene: TRBV18; clone size: NA; D gene: TRBD2
CDR3 protein: CASSVLRADYGYTF; CDR3 DNA: TGTGCCAGCAGTGTTCTCAGGGCTGACTATGGCTACACCTTC; J gene: TRBJ1-2; CDR3 length: 14; V gene: TRBV6-1; clone size: NA; D gene: NA
CDR3 protein: CASSQDSLAGMVYEQYF; CDR3 DNA: TGCGCCAGCAGCCAAGATTCACTAGCGGGGATGGTCTACGAGCAGTACTTC; J gene: TRBJ2-7; CDR3 length: 17; V gene: TRBV4-1; clone size: NA; D gene: TRBD2
CDR3 protein: CASSPGTGYPSKEQFF; CDR3 DNA: TGTGCCAGTAGTCCTGGGACAGGTTATCCTAGCAAGGAGCAGTTCTTC; J gene: TRBJ2-1; CDR3 length: 16; V gene: TRBV19; clone size: NA; D gene: TRBD1
CDR3 protein: CASSLGQRFNSPLHF; CDR3 DNA: TGTGCCAGCAGCTTGGGACAGCGCTTTAATTCACCCCTCCACTTT; J gene: TRBJ1-6; CDR3 length: 15; V gene: TRBV5-4; clone size: NA; D gene: NA
CDR3 protein: CASSALAGANTGELFF; CDR3 DNA: TGTGCCAGCAGCGCCCTAGCGGGAGCGAACACCGGGGAGCTGTTTTTT; J gene: TRBJ2-2; CDR3 length: 16; V gene: TRBV9; clone size: NA; D gene: TRBD2
CDR3 protein: CASSLGGSKNTEAFF; CDR3 DNA: TGTGCCAGCAGCTTGGGGGGAAGCAAGAACACTGAAGCTTTCTTT; J gene: TRBJ1-1; CDR3 length: 15; V gene: TRBV2; clone size: NA; D gene: NA